This T cell receptor beta chain was retrieved from a study of response to subunit inactivated influenza vaccine. Study conclusions and caveats: Authors suggested few new T cells are recruited by each seasonal influenza vaccination.

From the RT-PCR reads, TCRdb called clonotypes with MiXCR, one entry per CDR3 protein. The sample lists over 800,000 distinct CDR3 sequences; about 20% were seen once. Germline lookup yields CDR1 MDHEN and CDR2 SYDVKM. The CDR3 covers 16 residues. V lost 5 bases, J lost 1 base, and 6 bases stayed unmatched. On this clonotype itself: Antigen unknown.

The sequence was obtained from a man between 45 and 60 years old who received an inactivated influenza vaccine. The V and J genes are TRBV28 and TRBJ2-5, with TRBD2 matching over 11 bases. Sequenced here: PBMCs from blood, sampled 5 to 6 days after vaccination. The CDR3 DNA follows: TGTGCCAGCAGTACTCCGGGACTAGCGGTCCAAGAGACCCAGTACTTC. Encoded protein: CASSTPGLAVQETQYF. Based on the CDR3 plus reference TRBV28 and TRBJ2-5, the full variable domain is DVKVTQSSRYLVKRTGEKVFLECVQDMDHENMFWYRQDPGLGLRLIYFSYDVKMKEKGDIPEGYSVSREKKERFSLILESASTNQTSMYLCASSTPGLAVQETQYFGPGTRLLVL.